This section outlines one T cell receptor beta chain sequence together with its context. TCRdb analysed the 5' RACE reads with MiXCR anew, one entry per CDR3 protein. The repertoire holds about 41,000 distinct CDR3 sequences, about 4.2% seen once, with about 10% in the top ten. The data were obtained in a study of T cells of healthy individuals. Germline loops: CDR1 SGHAT, CDR2 FQNNGV. Germline trimming cut 5 bases from V and 7 bases from J; bases unmatched to any gene: 15. This CDR3 comprises 18 residues. The gene calls are TRBV11-2 and TRBJ2-3; 13 bases align to TRBD2. The clonotype originates from a human donor in good health. As DNA, the CDR3 is TGTGCCAGCAGCCTCCCTTGGACTAGCGGGAGTTTGGCCCATACGCAGTATTTT. Translating it yields CASSLPWTSGSLAHTQYF.